This section outlines one T cell receptor beta chain sequence together with its context. Its antigen is unknown. These data come from a study of shared clonotypes between healthy human individuals. Findings and caveats of the study: About 4.5% of naive CD4 clonotypes were common to a handful of donors. Sequencing depth was expected to affect clonotype sharing among donors.

Germline V lookup: CDR1 SGHTS, CDR2 YDEGEE. The CDR3 consists of 12 residues. Trimming took 4 bases from V and 16 from J; bases not matched to a gene: 11. A CD45RA-negative memory subset and a CD45RA+ naive subset were separated from the CD4+ cells. Sorted-subset replicate PCRs used about 0.2 ug DNA, roughly 28,000 T cell genomes. The protocol was immunoSEQ multiplex PCR, while the TCRdb copy is restricted to in-frame clones and leaves out a portion. The sample carries millions of clones, 85% to 95% recorded once. This clonotype was sampled from a man between 18 and 29 years old in good health. This chain links TRBV5-8 with TRBJ2-1; 7 nucleotides agree with TRBD2. Sequencing was done on a sample of naive CD4+ T cells sorted from blood. The subset is: CD45RA+ positively selected. The CDR3 nucleotides are TGTGCCAGCAGCCCTCGGACTAGTTCCCAATTCTTC. This codes for CASSPRTSSQFF.